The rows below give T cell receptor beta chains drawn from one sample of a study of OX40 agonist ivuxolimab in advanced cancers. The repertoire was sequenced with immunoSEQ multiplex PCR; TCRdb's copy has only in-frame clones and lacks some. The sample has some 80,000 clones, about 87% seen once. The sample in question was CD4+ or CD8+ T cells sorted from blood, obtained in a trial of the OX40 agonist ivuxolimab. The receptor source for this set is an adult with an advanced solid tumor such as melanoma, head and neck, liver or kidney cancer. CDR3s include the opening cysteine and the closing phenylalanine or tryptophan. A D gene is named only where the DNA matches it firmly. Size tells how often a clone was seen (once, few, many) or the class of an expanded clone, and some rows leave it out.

DNA: TGTGCCAGCAGCCCGCCTGCGCAGTATCGGGAGCAGTACTTC
CDR3: CASSPPAQYREQYF
V: TRBV7-9
D: -
size: few
J: TRBJ2-7

DNA: TGCGCCAGCAGCTTGGGACTTCCGAGAGGGGAGACCCAGTACTTC
CDR3: CASSLGLPRGETQYF
V: TRBV4-1
D: -
size: -
J: TRBJ2-5

DNA: TGTGCCAGCAAGTACCGTCTCGACAGAGAGACCCAGTACTTC
CDR3: CASKYRLDRETQYF
V: TRBV27
D: -
size: -
J: TRBJ2-5

DNA: TGTGCCAGCAGCGGCACAGGGACCGGCGAGCAGTTCTTC
CDR3: CASSGTGTGEQFF
V: TRBV9
D: -
size: -
J: TRBJ2-1

DNA: TGTGCCAGCAGGTCCGACAGGGCGGGCACAGATACGCAGTATTTT
CDR3: CASRSDRAGTDTQYF
V: TRBV6-5
D: TRBD1
size: -
J: TRBJ2-3

DNA: TGTGCCAGCAGTGGCGGACAGTCCTACGAGCAGTACTTC
CDR3: CASSGGQSYEQYF
V: TRBV6-1
D: -
size: once
J: TRBJ2-7

DNA: TGTGCCAGCAGTTACTCGAATCAGGGGAATGAAAAACTGTTTTTT
CDR3: CASSYSNQGNEKLFF
V: TRBV6-5
D: -
size: -
J: TRBJ1-4

DNA: TGCGCCAGCAGCTTGGGGGTCGACTTAAACGAGCAGTACTTC
CDR3: CASSLGVDLNEQYF
V: TRBV5-1
D: -
size: -
J: TRBJ2-7

DNA: TGTGCCAGCAGCACTGGACTAGCGGGAGCAACCTACAATGAGCAGTTCTTC
CDR3: CASSTGLAGATYNEQFF
V: TRBV5-6
D: TRBD2
size: -
J: TRBJ2-1

DNA: TGTGCCAGCAGCTTAGACGGACAGTCCTACGAGCAGTACTTC
CDR3: CASSLDGQSYEQYF
V: TRBV11-2
D: -
size: once
J: TRBJ2-7

DNA: TGCGCCAGCAGCCAAGAAGACCCCGGGGTCTTGGACACTGAAGCTTTCTTT
CDR3: CASSQEDPGVLDTEAFF
V: TRBV4-1
D: -
size: -
J: TRBJ1-1

DNA: TGTGCCAGCAGCTGGGACAGAAACTATGGCTACACCTTC
CDR3: CASSWDRNYGYTF
V: TRBV5-6
D: TRBD1
size: -
J: TRBJ1-2

DNA: TGTGCCAGCAGCTTAGACTCTAGCGTCCAAGAGACCCAGTACTTC
CDR3: CASSLDSSVQETQYF
V: TRBV11-2
D: -
size: -
J: TRBJ2-5

DNA: TGTGCCAGCAGTTCACAGGGGAACACTGAAGCTTTCTTT
CDR3: CASSSQGNTEAFF
V: TRBV25-1
D: -
size: -
J: TRBJ1-1

DNA: TGTGCCAGCAGCCCCAGACTAGCGGGAAACTACGAGCAGTACTTC
CDR3: CASSPRLAGNYEQYF
V: TRBV7-9
D: TRBD2
size: -
J: TRBJ2-7

DNA: TGTGCCAGTACTCAAACAGGGGGTACATATCAGCCCCAGCATTTT
CDR3: CASTQTGGTYQPQHF
V: TRBV19
D: TRBD1
size: -
J: TRBJ1-5

DNA: TGTGCCAGCAGAAAAAGACAGGGGAGAACAGATACGCAGTATTTT
CDR3: CASRKRQGRTDTQYF
V: TRBV6-6
D: TRBD1
size: -
J: TRBJ2-3

DNA: TGCGCCAGCAGCGGCCGAGAATCCGGGAATGAAGCTTTCTTT
CDR3: CASSGRESGNEAFF
V: TRBV5-1
D: -
size: -
J: TRBJ1-1

DNA: TGTGCCAGCAGCCTTTTCGTAAGCTCTGGGGCCAACGTCCTGACTTTC
CDR3: CASSLFVSSGANVLTF
V: TRBV14
D: -
size: -
J: TRBJ2-6

DNA: TGTGCCAGCAGCCAAGCTGGGACAGGGAGGGAGACCCAGTACTTC
CDR3: CASSQAGTGRETQYF
V: TRBV14
D: TRBD1
size: -
J: TRBJ2-5

DNA: TGTGCCAGCAGGTACGGAGGTGACACTGAAGCTTTCTTT
CDR3: CASRYGGDTEAFF
V: TRBV6-5
D: -
size: -
J: TRBJ1-1

DNA: TGTGCCAGCAGTTTAAGGTATGGGGCCTCTGAAGCTTTCTTT
CDR3: CASSLRYGASEAFF
V: TRBV28
D: -
size: -
J: TRBJ1-1

DNA: TGTGCCAGCAGTGCCCCACTAGCGGGGTCCTACAATGAGCAGTTCTTC
CDR3: CASSAPLAGSYNEQFF
V: TRBV6-1
D: TRBD2
size: many
J: TRBJ2-1

DNA: TGTGCCACCAGCAGAGATCCAGGGGCAAACTACGAGCAGTACTTC
CDR3: CATSRDPGANYEQYF
V: TRBV15
D: -
size: -
J: TRBJ2-7

DNA: TGTGCCAGCTCAGTGACTAGCGGGAGCGATGAGCAGTTCTTC
CDR3: CASSVTSGSDEQFF
V: TRBV18
D: TRBD2
size: -
J: TRBJ2-1

DNA: TGTGCCAGCAGTTACGCACAGGGGAATTCACCCCTCCACTTT
CDR3: CASSYAQGNSPLHF
V: TRBV6-5
D: TRBD1
size: -
J: TRBJ1-6

DNA: TGTGCCTGGAGGGCCGGGACAGCTTCAGAAGCTTTCTTT
CDR3: CAWRAGTASEAFF
V: TRBV30
D: TRBD1
size: -
J: TRBJ1-1

DNA: TGTGCCAGCAGACAGGGGACCGGTTTCTACGAGCAGTACTTC
CDR3: CASRQGTGFYEQYF
V: TRBV2
D: TRBD1
size: once
J: TRBJ2-7

DNA: TGTGCCAGCAGCTCCCTCACGAGGAGGGGTCCTCACTATGGCTACACCTTC
CDR3: CASSSLTRRGPHYGYTF
V: TRBV11-2
D: -
size: -
J: TRBJ1-2

DNA: TGTGCCAGCAGCTTGGCGATCCCCCTCTATGGCTACACCTTC
CDR3: CASSLAIPLYGYTF
V: TRBV5-8
D: -
size: -
J: TRBJ1-2

DNA: TGTGCCAGTAACGTCGGGCGAACCGGGGAGCTGTTTTTT
CDR3: CASNVGRTGELFF
V: TRBV19
D: -
size: -
J: TRBJ2-2

DNA: TGTGCCAGTAGTATGGGGCGCAAAAACATTCAGTACTTC
CDR3: CASSMGRKNIQYF
V: TRBV19
D: -
size: -
J: TRBJ2-4

DNA: TGTGCCAGCAGTGGAACCAGCTCCTACGAGCAGTACTTC
CDR3: CASSGTSSYEQYF
V: TRBV27
D: -
size: -
J: TRBJ2-7